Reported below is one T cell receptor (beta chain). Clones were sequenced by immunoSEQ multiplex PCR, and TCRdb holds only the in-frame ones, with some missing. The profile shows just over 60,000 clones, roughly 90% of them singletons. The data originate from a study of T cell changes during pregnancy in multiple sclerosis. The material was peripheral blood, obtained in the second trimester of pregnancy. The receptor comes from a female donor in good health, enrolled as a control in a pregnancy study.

For the CDR3, the DNA is TGTGCCAGCAGTGCCCTCAGCTACAATGAGCAGTTCTTC. This sequence encodes CASSALSYNEQFF. This chain links TRBV27 with TRBJ2-1; no firm D call. CDR3 length: 13 amino acids. V was shortened by 5 bases and J by 3 bases, with 8 bases between the two germline ends. Looked up from germline, CDR1 is MNHEY and CDR2 is SMNVEV (reference sequence).